One sample yielded the 10 T cell receptor beta chains listed below, sequenced in a study of beta chain features in type 1 diabetes. Expressed TCRB transcripts were sequenced because the isolated RNA had all been reverse transcribed beforehand. Sequencing used immunoSEQ multiplex PCR; TCRdb keeps in-frame clones, though not all of them. This table has about 900,000 clones, roughly a sixth appearing once. Material for sequencing was naive CD4+ T cells from blood. The source of these receptors is a woman under 30 in good health.

This clone was counted between two and nine times. The chain links TRBV11-2 to TRBJ2-7; 7 bases fit TRBD1. The CDR3 length is 16 residues. After removal of 5 bases from V and 2 bases from J, the junction contained 12 bases not matched to a gene. The V gene's germline CDR1 is SGHAT and CDR2 FQNNGV. The DNA for the CDR3 is TGTGCCAGCAGCCCCGAAGGACAGGCCCTCACCTACGAGCAGTACTTC. Its protein is CASSPEGQALTYEQYF.

This clone was seen more than once but under ten times. The rearrangement joins TRBV2 to TRBJ2-7, with 11 bases that match TRBD1. Germline V gene lookup returns CDR1 SNHLY and CDR2 FYNNEI. The CDR3 length is 12 residues. Germline trimming cut 8 bases from V and 5 bases from J; bases unmatched to any gene: 2. CDR3 loop: CASGQGAHEQYF. The CDR3 bases are TGTGCCAGCGGACAGGGGGCGCACGAGCAGTACTTC.

This chain links TRBV19 with TRBJ1-5; D perhaps matches TRBD1 (6 bases). The CDR3 is made up of 16 amino acids. Trimming took 6 bases from V and 9 from J, leaving 24 bases between them. The germline V gene encodes CDR1 LNHDA and CDR2 SQIVND (reference sequence). Written as DNA, the CDR3 is TGTGCCAGTAGCCGACGGTCCGGACAGCATGGGGGGCCCCAGCATTTT. Its protein is CASSRRSGQHGGPQHF.

This sequence joins TRBV5-4 and TRBJ1-2; D is uncertain. The CDR3 totals 13 residues. Germline V gene sequence: CDR1 SGHNT, CDR2 YYREEE (reference sequence). Trimming cost V 0 bases and J 3 bases, with 6 bases left between them. For the CDR3, the DNA is TGTGCCAGCAGCTTGGAGGAGGACTATGGCTACACCTTC. The encoded protein is CASSLEEDYGYTF.

This sequence joins TRBV28 and TRBJ2-5, with 9 bases fitting TRBD1. The J call is doubtful: the DNA matches TRBJ2-7 better. CDR1 is MDHEN and CDR2 is SYDVKM in the germline V gene. The CDR3 extends over 15 amino acids. The CDR3 spells CASSLVGTGRYEQYF. DNA for the CDR3: TGTGCCAGCAGTTTGGTCGGGACAGGGCGTTACGAGCAGTACTTC.

Regarding this clone: This sample includes further DNA sequences coding for the same CDR3. The gene calls are TRBV7-9 and TRBJ2-2; D is possibly TRBD2 (5 bases). Trimming pared 5 bases from V and 6 bases from J, leaving 7 bases between. CDR3 length: 12 amino acids. Germline V CDR1 and CDR2: SEHNR, FQNEAQ (reference sequence). The CDR3 sequence is CASSLGAGELFF. For the CDR3, the DNA is TGTGCCAGCAGCCTCGGGGCCGGGGAGCTGTTTTTT.

This clone was seen only a few times. J is TRBJ2-7 and V is TRBV7-2; tentatively, D is TRBD1 (6 bases). The CDR3 is 15 amino acids. From germline, CDR1 is SGHTA and CDR2 FQGNSA. Trimming removed 6 bases from V and 2 bases from J, with 17 bases in between. CDR3 sequence (DNA): TGTGCCAGCAGTAGGTCCTTAGGACAGACCTACGAGCAGTACTTC. It encodes CASSRSLGQTYEQYF.

This clone was seen a handful of times. The chain has TRBV28 and TRBJ2-1; D might be TRBD1 (6 bases). Trimming took 2 bases from V and 10 from J, leaving 18 bases between them. Germline loops: CDR1 MDHEN, CDR2 SYDVKM. The CDR3 has 15 amino acids. This chain's CDR3 is CASSLPASGAREQFF. DNA of the CDR3: TGTGCCAGCAGTTTACCCGCCTCAGGGGCACGGGAGCAGTTCTTC.

This clone was seen a handful of times. Germline is not matched at one junction end, which may reflect a read error. The chain couples TRBV6-5 to TRBJ2-7; D is undetermined. Germline V gives CDR1 MNHEY, CDR2 SVGAGI. This CDR3 is 11 amino acids long. CDR3 coding DNA: TGTGCCATCAGTGAGTCGACGAAGCAGTACTTC. Encoded protein: CAISESTKQYF.

The chain combines TRBV7-3 with TRBJ2-3; D remains ambiguous. V shed 5 bases and J shed 6 bases, with 12 bases lying between them. From germline, CDR1 is SGHTA and CDR2 FQGTGA. The CDR3 is 13 amino acids. DNA of the CDR3: TGTGCCAGCAGCCCCGTCTCGCGGGATACGCAGTATTTT. Translating gives CASSPVSRDTQYF.